This TCR beta chain was recorded in a study of yellow fever vaccine responses in identical twins. In TCRdb, the RT-PCR reads were re-called with MiXCR into one record per CDR3 protein. In the table there are 11,000 to 15,000 distinct CDR3 sequences, about 81% of which are singletons. Germline V gene sequence: CDR1 SGHAT, CDR2 FQNNGV. Trimming pared 5 bases from V and 3 bases from J, leaving 16 bases between. There are 15 residues in the CDR3. Study results and limitations: Twins reportedly had a vaccine T cell response that seemed partly convergent, partly personalized.

Details on this clonotype: Its antigen is undetermined.

This TCR was recovered from a woman aged 18-29 years who received the yellow fever vaccine. Sample: T cells from blood (PBMCs), unsorted or a sorted subset (not recorded which), taken before or after yellow fever vaccination (not recorded which). This chain uses TRBV11-2 with TRBJ1-2, with D perhaps TRBD1 (5 bases). CDR3 nucleotides: TGTGCCAGCAGCCCACGGGGGGACGGGTACTATGGCTACACCTTC. As protein: CASSPRGDGYYGYTF.